This TCR beta chain was documented in a study of shared clonotypes between healthy human individuals. Study results and caveats: The researchers took only blood, and tissue repertoires probably look different. Clonotype sharing across several donors was observed for around 5% of naive CD4 clonotypes.

Germline CDR1 and CDR2: SGHRS and YFSETQ. Trimming pared 6 bases from V and 2 bases from J, leaving 17 bases between. The CDR3 covers 15 residues. To note about this clone: What it recognizes is unknown.

Repertoires were generated with immunoSEQ multiplex PCR, while TCRdb's copy carries only in-frame clones and drops some. The sample contains about 990,000 clones, 75% to 80% of which appear only once. Donation came from healthy HIV-negative adults that had no recent acute infections or vaccinations. Splitting the CD4+ cells yielded a CD45RA+ naive subset and a CD45RA-negative memory subset. Material: memory CD4+ T cells from PBMCs. Subset noted: CD45RA-negative fraction. This sequence was found in a man aged 18 to 35 in good health. Some clones in this sample may be carry-over from other donors' samples. This chain links TRBV5-1 with TRBJ1-2; D remains unclear. The CDR3 nucleotides are TGCGCCAGCACCCCCGGGCCGCCGGGAAACTATGGCTACACCTTC. Its translation: CASTPGPPGNYGYTF. The entire variable domain, with the rest obtained from reference TRBV5-1 and TRBJ1-2, is as follows: KAGVTQTPRYLIKTRGQQVTLSCSPISGHRSVSWYQQTPGQGLQFLFEYFSETQRNKGNFPGRFSGRQFSNSRSEMNVSTLELGDSALYLCASTPGPPGNYGYTFGSGTRLTVV.